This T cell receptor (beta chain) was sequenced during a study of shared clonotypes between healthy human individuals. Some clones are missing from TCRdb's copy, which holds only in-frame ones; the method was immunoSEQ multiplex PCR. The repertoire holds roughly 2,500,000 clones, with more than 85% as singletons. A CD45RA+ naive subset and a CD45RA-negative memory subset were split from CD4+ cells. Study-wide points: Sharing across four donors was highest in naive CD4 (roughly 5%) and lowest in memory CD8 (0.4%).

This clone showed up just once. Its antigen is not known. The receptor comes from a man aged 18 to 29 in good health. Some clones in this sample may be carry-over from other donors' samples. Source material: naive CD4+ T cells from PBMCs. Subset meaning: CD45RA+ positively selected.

The CDR3 is CASSGSRSWVYEQYF. In DNA, the CDR3 is TGTGCCAGCAGTGGCAGCCGGTCGTGGGTTTACGAGCAGTACTTC. The chain uses TRBV28 and TRBJ2-7, with D unclear. Trimming removed 5 bases from V and 4 bases from J, with 18 bases in between. Germline CDR1 MDHEN, CDR2 SYDVKM. This CDR3 comprises 15 residues.